This TCR beta chain is from a study of blood T cell repertoires in COVID-19. Profiled with immunoSEQ multiplex PCR; TCRdb holds only in-frame clones, not every one. The data show approximately 300,000 clones, with around 90% seen just once and roughly 5% held by the top ten. In germline, CDR1 is MNHEY, CDR2 SMNVEV (reference sequence). Trimming pared 4 bases from V and 4 bases from J, leaving 14 bases between. There are 14 residues in the CDR3. The genes are TRBV27 and TRBJ2-7, with TRBD1 as a possible D gene (6 bases). The receptor comes from a man aged 60 to 75 who had recovered from COVID-19. The source material was PBMCs or T cells enriched from blood (not recorded which). CDR3 loop: CASSSKTGLYEQYF. The DNA for the CDR3 is TGTGCCAGCAGTTCTAAGACAGGTTTGTACGAGCAGTACTTC.